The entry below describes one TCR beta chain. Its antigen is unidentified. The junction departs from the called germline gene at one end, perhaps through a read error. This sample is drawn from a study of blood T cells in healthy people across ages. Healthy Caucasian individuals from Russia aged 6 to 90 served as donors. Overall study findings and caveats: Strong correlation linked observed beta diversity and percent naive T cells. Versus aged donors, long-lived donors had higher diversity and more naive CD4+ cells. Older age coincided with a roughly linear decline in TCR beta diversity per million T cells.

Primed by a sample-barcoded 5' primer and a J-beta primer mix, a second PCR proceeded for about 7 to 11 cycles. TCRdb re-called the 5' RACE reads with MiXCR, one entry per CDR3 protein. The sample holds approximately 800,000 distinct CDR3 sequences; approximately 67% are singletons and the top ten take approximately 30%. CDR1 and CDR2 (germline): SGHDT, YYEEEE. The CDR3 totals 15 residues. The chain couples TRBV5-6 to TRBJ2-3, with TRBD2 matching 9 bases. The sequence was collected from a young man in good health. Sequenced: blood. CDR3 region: CASSLVLAGSDAQYF. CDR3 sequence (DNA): TGTGCCAGCAGCTTGGTTCTAGCGGGGTCAGATGCGCAGTATTTT. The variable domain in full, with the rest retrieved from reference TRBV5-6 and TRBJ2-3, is DAGVTQSPTHLIKTRGQQVTLRCSPKSGHDTVSWYQQALGQGPQFIFQYYEEEERQRGNFPDRFSGHQFPNYSSELNVNALLLGDSALYLCASSLVLAGSDAQYFGPGTRLTVL.